This T cell receptor (beta chain) was identified during a study of T cell responses to AZD1222 COVID-19 vaccine. Profiled with immunoSEQ multiplex PCR; TCRdb holds only in-frame clones, not every one. The sample has 95,000 to 150,000 clones, around 86% seen once. Sequencing was performed on peripheral blood, taken on day 0 of AZD1222 vaccination. The receptor's source is an adult in good health.

CDR3 sequence: CASSETGHEKLFF. CDR3 sequence (DNA): TGCGCCAGCAGTGAGACGGGACACGAAAAACTGTTTTTT. The J gene is TRBJ1-4, the V gene TRBV10-1, with D possibly being TRBD1 (6 bases). The CDR3 is 13 amino acids. The V and J ends lost 2 bases and 8 bases respectively, with 9 bases between them. Germline lookup yields CDR1 WNHNN and CDR2 SYGVQD (reference sequence).